These T cell receptor beta chains were read from a single sample in a study of shared clonotypes between healthy human individuals. The protocol was immunoSEQ multiplex PCR, while the TCRdb copy is restricted to in-frame clones and leaves out a portion. This sample has over a million clones, with around four fifths found just once. The material sequenced was memory CD4+ T cells sorted from blood. The origin of the receptors is a man aged 18 to 30 in good health. Each CDR3 is given with its conserved first and last residue. A D gene is named only where the DNA matches it firmly. Rows may omit the clone size; those that give it use once, few, many or a size class.

clone size | J gene | CDR3 length | D gene | V gene | CDR3 DNA | CDR3 protein
. | TRBJ2-3 | 17 | . | TRBV16 | TGTGCCAGCAGCCAAGGCGCGTACGGCGGGGCTGGGGATACGCAGTATTTT | CASSQGAYGGAGDTQYF
once | TRBJ2-1 | 14 | . | TRBV30 | TGTGCCTGGGCTACAGGTCTCTCCTACAATGAGCAGTTCTTC | CAWATGLSYNEQFF
. | TRBJ2-5 | 12 | . | TRBV2 | TGTGCCAGCGCCTTATGGGGATGGACCCAGTACTTC | CASALWGWTQYF
. | TRBJ2-7 | 16 | . | TRBV25-1 | TGTGCCAGCAGTGAATCGTGGGGCGGACTCTCCTACGAGCAGTACTTC | CASSESWGGLSYEQYF
once | TRBJ1-3 | 15 | . | TRBV2 | TGTGCCAGCAGTTTAGGGTCTTCCTCTGGAAACACCATATATTTT | CASSLGSSSGNTIYF
. | TRBJ1-2 | 14 | . | TRBV7-9 | TGTGCCAGCAGCTTAGGAGAAGGGGTGAATGGCTACACCTTC | CASSLGEGVNGYTF
. | TRBJ2-7 | 17 | TRBD2 | TRBV4-1 | TGCGCCAGCAGCCAAGCACCGCGCGGGAGGGCCTCCTACGAGCAGTACTTC | CASSQAPRGRASYEQYF
. | TRBJ1-1 | 13 | TRBD1 | TRBV2 | TGTGCCTGGACAGGGCTAGAGGGAACTGAAGCTTTCTTT | CAWTGLEGTEAFF
once | TRBJ1-1 | 15 | . | TRBV5-1 | TGCGCCAGCAGCCCAAAGGGGGGTCTGAGCACTGAAGCTTTCTTT | CASSPKGGLSTEAFF
. | TRBJ2-7 | 12 | . | TRBV2 | TGTGCCAGCAGTGGTCCGGGACACAAGCAGTACTTC | CASSGPGHKQYF
. | TRBJ1-5 | 13 | . | TRBV6-5 | TGTGCCAGCAGTTACAGGGGGGATCCGCCCCAGCATTTT | CASSYRGDPPQHF
. | TRBJ1-1 | 16 | TRBD1 | TRBV5-1 | TGCGCCAGCACGGACAGGGCTGTACCGACCGGCACTGAAGCTTTCTTT | CASTDRAVPTGTEAFF
. | TRBJ2-7 | 12 | . | TRBV6-6 | TGTGCCAGCAAACTAGAAGACTACGAGCAGTACTTC | CASKLEDYEQYF
. | TRBJ2-6 | 15 | . | TRBV5-1 | TGCGCCAGCGGACCTGCTACGTCTGGGGCCAACGTCCTGACTTTC | CASGPATSGANVLTF
. | TRBJ2-7 | 12 | TRBD1 | TRBV7-2 | TGTGCCAGCAGCCGACAGGGGAACGAGCAGTACTTC | CASSRQGNEQYF
. | TRBJ1-5 | 15 | . | TRBV30 | TGTGCCTGGAGTCTAGACACATATAGCAATCAGCCCCAGCATTTT | CAWSLDTYSNQPQHF
few | TRBJ1-1 | 15 | . | TRBV7-9 | TGTGCCAGCAGCTTAGTATGGGTGACCAACACTGAAGCTTTCTTT | CASSLVWVTNTEAFF
. | TRBJ1-2 | 12 | . | TRBV28 | TGTGCCAGCACCGGGGATCCAAGTGGCTACACCTTC | CASTGDPSGYTF
. | TRBJ2-5 | 14 | TRBD1 | TRBV28 | TGTGCCAGCAGTCTTACAGGGGGCAGGGAGACCCAGTACTTC | CASSLTGGRETQYF
few | TRBJ2-2 | 15 | TRBD1 | TRBV18 | TGTGCCAGCTCACCAAAGGGGACAGTTCCCGGGGAGCTGTTTTTT | CASSPKGTVPGELFF
. | TRBJ2-1 | 15 | . | TRBV18 | TGTGCCAGCTCACCGCACGCGGGGCCTAACAATGAGCAGTTCTTC | CASSPHAGPNNEQFF
. | TRBJ2-2 | 14 | . | TRBV7-3 | TGTGCCAGCAGCCCCCCGGGCAGAACCGGGGAGCTGTTTTTT | CASSPPGRTGELFF
. | TRBJ2-7 | 13 | . | TRBV5-1 | TGCGCCAGCAGACGAGAGGTGGGGGCCGAGCAGTACTTC | CASRREVGAEQYF
. | TRBJ1-3 | 16 | . | TRBV14 | TGTGCCAGCAGCCCCCAGCCCGGGATATCTGGAAACACCATATATTTT | CASSPQPGISGNTIYF
. | TRBJ1-6 | 14 | . | TRBV18 | TGTGCCAGCTCCCCCCAAGCCTATAATTCACCCCTCCACTTT | CASSPQAYNSPLHF
. | TRBJ2-2 | 15 | . | TRBV5-6 | TGTGCCAGCAGCTTGAAACTTGGGAACACCGGGGAGCTGTTTTTT | CASSLKLGNTGELFF
. | TRBJ2-3 | 13 | . | TRBV19 | TGTGCCAGTAGTACCAGAACCACAGATACGCAGTATTTT | CASSTRTTDTQYF
few | TRBJ1-6 | 12 | . | TRBV10-3 | TGTGCCATCAGTGAGATAGGTACACCCCTCCACTTT | CAISEIGTPLHF
once | TRBJ1-3 | 15 | . | TRBV30 | TGTGCCTGGTCGATTCGCAGGGGTTCAGGAAACACCATATATTTT | CAWSIRRGSGNTIYF
few | TRBJ2-7 | 11 | . | TRBV7-2 | TGTGCCAGCAGCACCTCCTACGAGCAGTACTTC | CASSTSYEQYF
. | TRBJ1-4 | 13 | . | TRBV18 | TGTGCCAGCTCACCAGCCGACAGCAGAAAACTGTTTTTT | CASSPADSRKLFF
. | TRBJ2-3 | 14 | . | TRBV7-2 | TGTGCCAGCAGCTTGGGGGCTAGTTCAGATACGCAGTATTTT | CASSLGASSDTQYF